This TCR beta chain appears in the sequencing data of a study of beta chain features in type 1 diabetes. V trimming: 6 bases; J trimming: 7 bases; junction bases outside the gene matches: 5. Germline V gene data show CDR1 as SQVTM and CDR2 as ANQGSEA. The CDR3 is 11 residues long. Broader study findings: Individuals with type 1 diabetes displayed fewer insertions and more deletions at VDJ junctions. The study found moderately but significantly shorter TCRB CDR3s in all four CD4+ subsets of Type 1 diabetes patients.

A CD45RO/CCR7/CD25/CD127/CD95/CD27 panel sorted naive, central memory, regulatory and stem cell-like memory CD4+ cells. This clone was counted a few times. As yet, its antigen is unknown. TCRB transcripts that were expressed got sequenced, as all of the isolated RNA had been reverse transcribed. TCRdb's table, derived via immunoSEQ multiplex PCR, lists solely in-frame clones and lacks some. In the table there are around 710,000 clones, over 10% of which are singletons. The chain joins TRBV29-1 to TRBJ1-1, with 7 bases fitting TRBD1. This TCR was recovered from a man aged 25 to 45 with type 1 diabetes. The sequenced sample consisted of naive CD4+ T cells from blood. The CDR3 sequence: CSVDRVGEAFF. The CDR3 nucleotides are TGCAGCGTAGACAGGGTTGGTGAAGCTTTCTTT.